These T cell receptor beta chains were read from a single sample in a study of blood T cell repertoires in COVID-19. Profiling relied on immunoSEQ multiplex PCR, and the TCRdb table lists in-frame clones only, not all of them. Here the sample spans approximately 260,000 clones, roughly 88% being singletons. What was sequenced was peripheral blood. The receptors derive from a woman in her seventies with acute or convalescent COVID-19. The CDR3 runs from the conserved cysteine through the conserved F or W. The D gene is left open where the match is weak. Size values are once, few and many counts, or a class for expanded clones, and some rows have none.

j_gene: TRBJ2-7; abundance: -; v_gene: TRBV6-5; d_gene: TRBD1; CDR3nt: TGTGCCAGCAGTTACGGGACAGGGGCCTACGAGCAGTACTTC; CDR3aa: CASSYGTGAYEQYF
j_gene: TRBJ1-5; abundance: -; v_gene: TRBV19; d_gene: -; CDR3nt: TGTGCCAGTATGGGGCGGATCAATCAGCCCCAGCATTTT; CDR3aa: CASMGRINQPQHF
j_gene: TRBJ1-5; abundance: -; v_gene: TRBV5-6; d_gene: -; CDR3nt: TGTGCCAGCAGCTTACAGAACGGGCCCCAGCATTTT; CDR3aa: CASSLQNGPQHF
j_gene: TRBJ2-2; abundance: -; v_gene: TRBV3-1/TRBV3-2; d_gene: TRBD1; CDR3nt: TGTGCCAGCAGCCTTTTTGGACAGGGTTACACCGGGGAGCTGTTTTTT; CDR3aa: CASSLFGQGYTGELFF
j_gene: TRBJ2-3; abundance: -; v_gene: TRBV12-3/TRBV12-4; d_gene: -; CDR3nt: TGTGCCAGCAGCTATAATACGCAGTATTTT; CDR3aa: CASSYNTQYF
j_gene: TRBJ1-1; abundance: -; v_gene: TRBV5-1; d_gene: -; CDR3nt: TGCGCCAGCAGCTTGTTCGGGTTATCAACTGAAGCTTTCTTT; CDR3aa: CASSLFGLSTEAFF
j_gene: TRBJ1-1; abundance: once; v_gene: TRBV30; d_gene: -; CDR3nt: TGTGCCTGGAGTGGTTCCGGCACTGAAGCTTTCTTT; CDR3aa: CAWSGSGTEAFF
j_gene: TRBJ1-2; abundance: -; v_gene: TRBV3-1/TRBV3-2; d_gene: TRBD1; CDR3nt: TGTGCCAGCAGCCAAGAGGGCAGGGGGCCTGGGAGCTACACCTTC; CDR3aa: CASSQEGRGPGSYTF
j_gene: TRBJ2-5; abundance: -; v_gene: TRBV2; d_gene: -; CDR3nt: TGTGCCAGCAGTCAGAACAGGGAAGAGACCCAGTACTTC; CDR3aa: CASSQNREETQYF
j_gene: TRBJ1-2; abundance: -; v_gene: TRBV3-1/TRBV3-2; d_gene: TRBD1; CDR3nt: TGTGCCAGCAGCCAAGAGGGACAGTGGAAAAGCTACACCTTC; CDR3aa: CASSQEGQWKSYTF
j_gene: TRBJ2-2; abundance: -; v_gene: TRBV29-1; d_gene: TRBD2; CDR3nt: TGCAGCGTTGAAAAGCGGGGGAGGACCGGGGAGCTGTTTTTT; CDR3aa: CSVEKRGRTGELFF
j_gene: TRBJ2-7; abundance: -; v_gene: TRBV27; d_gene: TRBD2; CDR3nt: TGTGCCAGCCCTAGCGGGGGCTCCTACGAGCAGTACTTC; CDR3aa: CASPSGGSYEQYF
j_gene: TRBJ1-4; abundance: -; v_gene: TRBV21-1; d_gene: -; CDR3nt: TGTGCCAGCATCAGGGGGAGGAAACTGTTTTTT; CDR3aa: CASIRGRKLFF
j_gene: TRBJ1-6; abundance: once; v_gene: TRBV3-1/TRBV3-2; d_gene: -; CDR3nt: TGTGCCAGCAGCCGAGGACTGAATAATTCACCCCTCCACTTT; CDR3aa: CASSRGLNNSPLHF
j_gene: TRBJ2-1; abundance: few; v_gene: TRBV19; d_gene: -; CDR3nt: TGTGCCAGTAGTATCGGAGGGAGCCAGCCCAATGAGCAGTTCTTC; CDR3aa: CASSIGGSQPNEQFF
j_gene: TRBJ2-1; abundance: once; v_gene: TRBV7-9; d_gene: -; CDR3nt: TGTGCCAGCAGCTTAACCGGGACTTATAATGAGCAGTTCTTC; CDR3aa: CASSLTGTYNEQFF
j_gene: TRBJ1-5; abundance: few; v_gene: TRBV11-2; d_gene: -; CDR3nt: TGTGCCAGCAGCGCCTCAGTGGGCAATCAGCCCCAGCATTTT; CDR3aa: CASSASVGNQPQHF
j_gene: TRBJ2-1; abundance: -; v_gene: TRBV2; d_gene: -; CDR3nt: TGTGCCAGCAGTGCGGACCGCGAGGGTGAGCAGTTCTTC; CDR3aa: CASSADREGEQFF
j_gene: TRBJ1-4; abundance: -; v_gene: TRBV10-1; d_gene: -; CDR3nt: TGCGCCAAACAGCCAGGGTCAACTAATGAAAAACTGTTTTTT; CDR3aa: CAKQPGSTNEKLFF
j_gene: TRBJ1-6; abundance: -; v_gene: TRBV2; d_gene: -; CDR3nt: TGTGCCAGCAGTTCACAGGGCGTTCCCAATTCACCCCTCCACTTT; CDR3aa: CASSSQGVPNSPLHF
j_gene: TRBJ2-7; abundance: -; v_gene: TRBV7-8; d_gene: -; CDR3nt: TGTGCCAGCAGCGAACGGGTATTGGCACGGTCCTACGAGCAGTACTTC; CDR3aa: CASSERVLARSYEQYF
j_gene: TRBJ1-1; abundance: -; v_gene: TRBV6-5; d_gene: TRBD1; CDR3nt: TGTGCCAGCAGTTATCGGGACAGGGGGTTCGAAGCTTTCTTT; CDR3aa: CASSYRDRGFEAFF
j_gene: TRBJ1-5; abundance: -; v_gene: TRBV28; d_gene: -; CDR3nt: TGTGCCAGCGCCGAACTGGTCGGCAATCAGCCCCAGCATTTT; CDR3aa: CASAELVGNQPQHF
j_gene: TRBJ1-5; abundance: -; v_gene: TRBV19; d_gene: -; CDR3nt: TGTGCCAGTAGTATCGAGGCCTCTCAGCCCCAGCATTTT; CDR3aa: CASSIEASQPQHF
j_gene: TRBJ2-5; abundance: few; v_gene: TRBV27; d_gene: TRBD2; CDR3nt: TGTGCCAGCAGTTTATACGGGGGGGAGGAGACCCAGTACTTC; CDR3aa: CASSLYGGEETQYF
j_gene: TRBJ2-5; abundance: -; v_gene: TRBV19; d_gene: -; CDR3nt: TGTGCCAGTAGTATTGGGGCCGGGGGCCAAGAGACCCAGTACTTC; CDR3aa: CASSIGAGGQETQYF
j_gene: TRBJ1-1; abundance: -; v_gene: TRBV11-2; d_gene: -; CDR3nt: TGTGCCAGCAGCTTAGGAGCCCCGGGAATGAACACTGAAGCTTTCTTT; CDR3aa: CASSLGAPGMNTEAFF
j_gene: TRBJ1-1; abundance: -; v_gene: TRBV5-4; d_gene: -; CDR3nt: TGTGCCAGCAGCTTGGCCGGGGGGGGTCGGAGCACTGAAGCTTTCTTT; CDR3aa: CASSLAGGGRSTEAFF
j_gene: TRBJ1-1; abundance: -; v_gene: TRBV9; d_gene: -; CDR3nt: TGTGCCAGCAGCGTACAGGGAATGGGTACTGAAGCTTTCTTT; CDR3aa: CASSVQGMGTEAFF
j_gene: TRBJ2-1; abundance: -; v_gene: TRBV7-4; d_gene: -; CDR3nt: TGTGCCAGCAGCTTGCAGACAGTTGGGACTTACAATGAGCAGTTCTTC; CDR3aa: CASSLQTVGTYNEQFF
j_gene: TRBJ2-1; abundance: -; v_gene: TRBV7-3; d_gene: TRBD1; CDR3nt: TGTGCCAGCAGCCCATTGGGGACAGGTTACAATGAGCAGTTCTTC; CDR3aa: CASSPLGTGYNEQFF
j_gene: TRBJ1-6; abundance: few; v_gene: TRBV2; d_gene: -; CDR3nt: TGTGCCAGCAGAACCGGGACAAAAAATTCACCCCTCCACTTT; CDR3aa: CASRTGTKNSPLHF
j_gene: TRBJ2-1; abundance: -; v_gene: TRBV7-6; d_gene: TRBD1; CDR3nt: TGTGCCAGCAGCCCGGACAGGGCGAGCACCAATGAGCAGTTCTTC; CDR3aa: CASSPDRASTNEQFF
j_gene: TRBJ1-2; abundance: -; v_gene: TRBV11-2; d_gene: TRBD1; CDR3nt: TGTGCCAGCAGCCCCCGACAGGGTCCAAAGAAGGGCTACACCTTC; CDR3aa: CASSPRQGPKKGYTF
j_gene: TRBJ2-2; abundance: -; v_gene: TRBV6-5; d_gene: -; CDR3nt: TGTGCCAGCAGTCCCAGGGGTCTTAATACCGGGGAGCTGTTTTTT; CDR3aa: CASSPRGLNTGELFF
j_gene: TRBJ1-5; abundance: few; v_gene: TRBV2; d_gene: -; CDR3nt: TGTGCCAGCAGTGAGGAGGGAAATCAGCCCCAGCATTTT; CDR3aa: CASSEEGNQPQHF
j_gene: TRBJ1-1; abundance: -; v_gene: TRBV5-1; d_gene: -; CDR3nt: TGCGCCAGCAGCGGAGGAGAGGGGAGGGCAGAAGCTTTCTTT; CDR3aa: CASSGGEGRAEAFF